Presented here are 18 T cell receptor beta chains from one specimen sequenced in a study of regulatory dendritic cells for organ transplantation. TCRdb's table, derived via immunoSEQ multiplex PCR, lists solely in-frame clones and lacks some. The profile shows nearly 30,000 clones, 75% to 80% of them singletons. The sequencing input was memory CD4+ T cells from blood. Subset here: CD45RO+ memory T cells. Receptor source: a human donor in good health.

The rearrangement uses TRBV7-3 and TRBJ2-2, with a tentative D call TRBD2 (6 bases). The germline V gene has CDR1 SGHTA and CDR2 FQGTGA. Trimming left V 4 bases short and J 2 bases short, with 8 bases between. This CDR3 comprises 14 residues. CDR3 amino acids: CASSWAGNTGELFF. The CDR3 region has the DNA TGTGCCAGCAGCTGGGCGGGAAACACCGGGGAGCTGTTTTTT. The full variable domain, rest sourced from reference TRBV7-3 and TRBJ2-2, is GAGVSQTPSNKVTEKGKYVELRCDPISGHTALYWYRQSLGQGPEFLIYFQGTGAADDSGLPNDRFFAVRPEGSVSTLKIQRTERGDSAVYLCASSWAGNTGELFFGEGSRLTVL.

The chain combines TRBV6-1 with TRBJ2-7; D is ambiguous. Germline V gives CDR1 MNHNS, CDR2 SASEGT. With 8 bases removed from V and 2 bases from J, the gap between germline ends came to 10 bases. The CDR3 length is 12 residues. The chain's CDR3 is CASSLQTYEQYF. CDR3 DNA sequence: TGTGCCAGCTCACTACAGACCTACGAGCAGTACTTC.

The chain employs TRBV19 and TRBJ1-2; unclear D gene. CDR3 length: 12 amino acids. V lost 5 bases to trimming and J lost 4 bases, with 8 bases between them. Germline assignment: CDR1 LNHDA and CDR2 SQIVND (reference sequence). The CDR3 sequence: CASSDQPYGYTF. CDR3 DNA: TGTGCCAGTAGTGATCAGCCCTATGGCTACACCTTC.

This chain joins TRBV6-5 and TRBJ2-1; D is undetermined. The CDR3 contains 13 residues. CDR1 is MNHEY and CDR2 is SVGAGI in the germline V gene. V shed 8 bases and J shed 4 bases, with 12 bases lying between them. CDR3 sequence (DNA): TGTGCCAGCCAGAGGAAGGAATACAATGAGCAGTTCTTC. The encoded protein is CASQRKEYNEQFF.

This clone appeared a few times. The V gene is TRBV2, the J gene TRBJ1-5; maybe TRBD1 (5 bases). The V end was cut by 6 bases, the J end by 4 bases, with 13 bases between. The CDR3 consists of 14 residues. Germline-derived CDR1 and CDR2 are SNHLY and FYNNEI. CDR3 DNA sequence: TGTGCCAGCAGGGTGGGACCCCGAAATCAGCCCCAGCATTTT. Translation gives CASRVGPRNQPQHF. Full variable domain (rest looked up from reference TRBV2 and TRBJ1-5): EPEVTQTPSHQVTQMGQEVILRCVPISNHLYFYWYRQILGQKVEFLVSFYNNEISEKSEIFDDQFSVERPDGSNFTLKIRSTKLEDSAMYFCASRVGPRNQPQHFGDGTRLSIL.

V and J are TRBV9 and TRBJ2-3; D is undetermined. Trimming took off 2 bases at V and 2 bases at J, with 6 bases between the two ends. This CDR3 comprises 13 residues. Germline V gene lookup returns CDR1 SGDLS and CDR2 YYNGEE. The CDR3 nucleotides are TGTGCCAGCAGCGTTTCTTTCACAGATACGCAGTATTTT. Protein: CASSVSFTDTQYF. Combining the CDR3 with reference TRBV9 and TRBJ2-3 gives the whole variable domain DSGVTQTPKHLITATGQRVTLRCSPRSGDLSVYWYQQSLDQGLQFLIQYYNGEERAKGNILERFSAQQFPDLHSELNLSSLELGDSALYFCASSVSFTDTQYFGPGTRLTVL.

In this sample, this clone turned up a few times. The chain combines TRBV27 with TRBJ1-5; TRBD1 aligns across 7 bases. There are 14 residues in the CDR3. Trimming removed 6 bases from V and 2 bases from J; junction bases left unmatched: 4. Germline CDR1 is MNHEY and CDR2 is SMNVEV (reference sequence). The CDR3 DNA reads TGTGCCAGCAGCGTAGGACAGGGCAATCAGCCCCAGCATTTT. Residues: CASSVGQGNQPQHF.

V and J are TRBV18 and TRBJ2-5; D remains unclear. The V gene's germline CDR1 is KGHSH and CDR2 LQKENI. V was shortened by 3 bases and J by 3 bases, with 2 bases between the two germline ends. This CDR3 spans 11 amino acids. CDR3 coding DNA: TGTGCCAGCTCACCGGAAGAGACCCAGTACTTC. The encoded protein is CASSPEETQYF. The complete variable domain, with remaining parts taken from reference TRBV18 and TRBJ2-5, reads NAGVMQNPRHLVRRRGQEARLRCSPMKGHSHVYWYRQLPEEGLKFMVYLQKENIIDESGMPKERFSAEFPKEGPSILRIQQVVRGDSAAYFCASSPEETQYFGPGTRLLVL.

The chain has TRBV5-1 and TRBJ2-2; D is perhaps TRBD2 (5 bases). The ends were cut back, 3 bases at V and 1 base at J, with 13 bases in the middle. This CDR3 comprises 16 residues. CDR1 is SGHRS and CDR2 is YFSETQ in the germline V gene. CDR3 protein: CASSWETIENTGELFF. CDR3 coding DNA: TGCGCCAGCAGCTGGGAGACTATCGAGAACACCGGGGAGCTGTTTTTT.

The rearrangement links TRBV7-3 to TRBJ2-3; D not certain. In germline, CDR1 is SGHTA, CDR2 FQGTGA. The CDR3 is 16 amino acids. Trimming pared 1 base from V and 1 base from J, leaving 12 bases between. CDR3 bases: TGTGCCAGCAGCTTAAATAATGCTAGAGGCACAGATACGCAGTATTTT. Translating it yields CASSLNNARGTDTQYF.

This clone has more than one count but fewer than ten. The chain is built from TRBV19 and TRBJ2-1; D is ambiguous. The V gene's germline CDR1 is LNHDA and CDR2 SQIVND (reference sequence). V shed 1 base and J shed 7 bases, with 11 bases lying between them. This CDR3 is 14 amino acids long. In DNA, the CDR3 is TGTGCCAGTAGTATAGGGCACTTGGGGAATGAGCAGTTCTTC. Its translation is CASSIGHLGNEQFF.

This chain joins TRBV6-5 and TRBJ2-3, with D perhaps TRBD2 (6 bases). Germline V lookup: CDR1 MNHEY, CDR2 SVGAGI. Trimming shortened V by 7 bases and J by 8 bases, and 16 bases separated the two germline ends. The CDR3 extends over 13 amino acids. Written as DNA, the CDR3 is TGTGCCAGCACCTCGACGGGAGACGGTACGCAGTATTTT. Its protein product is CASTSTGDGTQYF.

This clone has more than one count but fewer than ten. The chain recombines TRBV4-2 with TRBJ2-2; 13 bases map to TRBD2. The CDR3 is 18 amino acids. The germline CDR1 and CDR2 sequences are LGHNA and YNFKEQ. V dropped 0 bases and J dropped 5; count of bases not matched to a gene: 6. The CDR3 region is CASSQEWETSGRTGELFF. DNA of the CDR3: TGTGCCAGCAGCCAAGAATGGGAGACTAGCGGGAGGACCGGGGAGCTGTTTTTT.

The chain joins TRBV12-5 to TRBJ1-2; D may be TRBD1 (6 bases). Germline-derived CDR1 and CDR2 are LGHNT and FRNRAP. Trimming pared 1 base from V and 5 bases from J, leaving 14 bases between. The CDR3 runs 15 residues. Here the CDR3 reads CASGLETGIYYGYTF. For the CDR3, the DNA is TGTGCTAGTGGTTTGGAAACAGGGATTTATTATGGCTACACCTTC.

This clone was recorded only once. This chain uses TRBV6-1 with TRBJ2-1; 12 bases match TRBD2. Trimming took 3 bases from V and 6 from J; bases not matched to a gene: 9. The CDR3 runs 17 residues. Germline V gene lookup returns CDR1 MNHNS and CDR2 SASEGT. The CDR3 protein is CASSDLLAGGPFNEQFF. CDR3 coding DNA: TGTGCCAGCAGTGACCTCCTAGCGGGGGGGCCTTTCAATGAGCAGTTCTTC.

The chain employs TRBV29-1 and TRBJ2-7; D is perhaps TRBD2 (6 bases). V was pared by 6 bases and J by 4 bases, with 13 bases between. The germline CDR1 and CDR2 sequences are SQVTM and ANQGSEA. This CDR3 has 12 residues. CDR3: CSVEGASYEQYF. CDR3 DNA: TGCAGCGTGGAGGGTGCCTCGTACGAGCAGTACTTC.

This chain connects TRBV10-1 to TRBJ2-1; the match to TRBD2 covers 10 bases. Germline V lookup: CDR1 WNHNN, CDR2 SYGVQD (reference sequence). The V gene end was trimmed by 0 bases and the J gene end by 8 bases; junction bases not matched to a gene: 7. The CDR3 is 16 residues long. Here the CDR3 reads CASSESASGGGDEQFF. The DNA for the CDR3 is TGCGCCAGCAGTGAGTCGGCTAGCGGGGGAGGAGATGAGCAGTTCTTC.

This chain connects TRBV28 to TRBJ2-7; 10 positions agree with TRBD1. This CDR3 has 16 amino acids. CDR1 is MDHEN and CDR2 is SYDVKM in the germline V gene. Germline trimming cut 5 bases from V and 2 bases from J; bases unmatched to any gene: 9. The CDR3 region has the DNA TGTGCCAGCAGTACCGGGACAGGGGCTCAGGCCTACGAGCAGTACTTC. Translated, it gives CASSTGTGAQAYEQYF.